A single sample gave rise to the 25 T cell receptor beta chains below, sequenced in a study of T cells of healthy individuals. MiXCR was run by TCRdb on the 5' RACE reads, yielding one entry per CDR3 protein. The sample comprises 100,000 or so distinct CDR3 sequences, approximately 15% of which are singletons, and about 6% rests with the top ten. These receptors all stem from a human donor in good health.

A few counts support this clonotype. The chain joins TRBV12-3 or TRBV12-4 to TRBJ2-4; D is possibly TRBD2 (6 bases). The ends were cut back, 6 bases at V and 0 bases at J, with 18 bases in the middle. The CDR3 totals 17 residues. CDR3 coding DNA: TGTGCCAGCAGCCTAGCGCCGGGCCCATTAGCCAAAAACATTCAGTACTTC. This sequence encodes CASSLAPGPLAKNIQYF.

The CDR3 sequence is CASSITSGESRENGIPDTQYF. CDR3 sequence (DNA): TGTGCCAGCAGCATAACTAGCGGGGAGAGTAGGGAGAACGGGATCCCAGATACGCAGTATTTT. This rearrangement joins TRBV7-9 to TRBJ2-3; TRBD2 matches 10 bases. CDR1 and CDR2 from the germline V gene are SEHNR and FQNEAQ (reference sequence). This CDR3 has 21 residues. V trimming: 5 bases; J trimming: 4 bases; junction bases outside the gene matches: 24.

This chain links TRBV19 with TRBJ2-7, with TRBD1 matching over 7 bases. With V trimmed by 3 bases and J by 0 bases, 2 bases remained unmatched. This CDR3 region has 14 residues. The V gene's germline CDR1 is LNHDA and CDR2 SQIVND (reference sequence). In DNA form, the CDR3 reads TGTGCCAGTAGTATCGGACAGGACTCCTACGAGCAGTACTTC. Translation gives CASSIGQDSYEQYF.

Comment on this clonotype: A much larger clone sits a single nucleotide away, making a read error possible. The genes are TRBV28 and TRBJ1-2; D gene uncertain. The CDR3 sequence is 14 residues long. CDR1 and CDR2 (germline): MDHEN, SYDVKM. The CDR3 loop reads CANSLYTLTYGYTF. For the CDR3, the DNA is TGTGCCAACAGTTTGTACACACTTACTTATGGCTACACCTTC.

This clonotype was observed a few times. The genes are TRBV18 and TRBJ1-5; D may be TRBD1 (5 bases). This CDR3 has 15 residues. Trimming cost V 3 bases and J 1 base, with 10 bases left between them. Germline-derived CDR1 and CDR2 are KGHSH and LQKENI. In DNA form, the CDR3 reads TGTGCCAGCTCACCCAGGGTGGACAGCAATCAGCCCCAGCATTTT. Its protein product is CASSPRVDSNQPQHF.

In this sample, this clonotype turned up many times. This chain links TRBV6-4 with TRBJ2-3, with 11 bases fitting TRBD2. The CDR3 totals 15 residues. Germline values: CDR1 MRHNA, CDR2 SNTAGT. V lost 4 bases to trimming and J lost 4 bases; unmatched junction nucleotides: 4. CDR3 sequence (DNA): TGTGCCAGCAGTGCCGCGGGACTAGCGGCAGATACGCAGTATTTT. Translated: CASSAAGLAADTQYF.

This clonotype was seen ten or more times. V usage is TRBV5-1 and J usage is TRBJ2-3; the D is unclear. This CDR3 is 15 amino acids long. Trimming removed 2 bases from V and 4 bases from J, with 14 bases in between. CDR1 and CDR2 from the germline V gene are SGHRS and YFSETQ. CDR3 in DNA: TGCGCCAGCAGCTTAGGTCTTGGACCATCAGATACGCAGTATTTT. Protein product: CASSLGLGPSDTQYF. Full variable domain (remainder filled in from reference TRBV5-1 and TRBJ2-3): KAGVTQTPRYLIKTRGQQVTLSCSPISGHRSVSWYQQTPGQGLQFLFEYFSETQRNKGNFPGRFSGRQFSNSRSEMNVSTLELGDSALYLCASSLGLGPSDTQYFGPGTRLTVL.

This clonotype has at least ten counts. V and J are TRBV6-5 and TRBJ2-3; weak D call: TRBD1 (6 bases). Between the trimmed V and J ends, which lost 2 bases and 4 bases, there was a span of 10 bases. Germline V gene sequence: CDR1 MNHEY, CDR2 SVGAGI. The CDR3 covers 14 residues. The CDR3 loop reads CASSYDRRSDTQYF. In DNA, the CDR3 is TGTGCCAGCAGTTACGACAGGCGGTCAGATACGCAGTATTTT.

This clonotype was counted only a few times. CDR3 DNA: TGTGCCAGCAGCTTAGCGGGACCTACCTACGAGCAGTACTTC. Amino acid sequence: CASSLAGPTYEQYF. V usage is TRBV7-2 and J usage is TRBJ2-7, with D perhaps TRBD1 or TRBD2 (5 bases each). V shed 0 bases and J shed 2 bases, with 8 bases lying between them. The CDR3 has 14 amino acids. Germline V gene lookup returns CDR1 SGHTA and CDR2 FQGNSA.

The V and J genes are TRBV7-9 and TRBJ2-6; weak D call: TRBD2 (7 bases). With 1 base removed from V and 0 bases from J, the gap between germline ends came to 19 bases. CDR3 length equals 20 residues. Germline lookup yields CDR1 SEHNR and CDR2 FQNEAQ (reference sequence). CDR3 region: CASSLGKGGPLSSGANVLTF. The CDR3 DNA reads TGTGCCAGCAGCTTAGGGAAGGGGGGGCCTCTTAGCTCTGGGGCCAACGTCCTGACTTTC.

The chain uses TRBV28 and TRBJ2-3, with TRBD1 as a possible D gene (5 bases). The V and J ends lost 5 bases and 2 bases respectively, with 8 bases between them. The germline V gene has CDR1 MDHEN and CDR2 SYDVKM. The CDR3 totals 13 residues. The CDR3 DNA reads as TGTGCCAGCAGTCTACAGGCCACAGATACGCAGTATTTT. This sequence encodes CASSLQATDTQYF.

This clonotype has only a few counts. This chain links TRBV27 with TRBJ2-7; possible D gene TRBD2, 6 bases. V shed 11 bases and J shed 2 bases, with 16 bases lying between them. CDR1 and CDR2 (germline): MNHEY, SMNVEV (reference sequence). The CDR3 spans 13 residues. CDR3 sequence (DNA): TGTGCCGCCTCAGGAGGGGCCACCTACGAGCAGTACTTC. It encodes CAASGGATYEQYF.

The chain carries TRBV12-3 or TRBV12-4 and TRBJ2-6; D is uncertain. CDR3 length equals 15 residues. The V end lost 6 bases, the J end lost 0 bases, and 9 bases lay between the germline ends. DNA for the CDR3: TGTGCCAGCAGCCTAAGGAGCTCTGGGGCCAACGTCCTGACTTTC. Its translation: CASSLRSSGANVLTF.

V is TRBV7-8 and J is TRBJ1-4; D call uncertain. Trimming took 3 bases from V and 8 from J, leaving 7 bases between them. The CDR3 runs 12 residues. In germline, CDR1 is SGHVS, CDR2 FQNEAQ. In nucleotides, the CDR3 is TGTGCCAGCAGCTTGATCGCGGAAAAACTGTTTTTT. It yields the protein CASSLIAEKLFF.

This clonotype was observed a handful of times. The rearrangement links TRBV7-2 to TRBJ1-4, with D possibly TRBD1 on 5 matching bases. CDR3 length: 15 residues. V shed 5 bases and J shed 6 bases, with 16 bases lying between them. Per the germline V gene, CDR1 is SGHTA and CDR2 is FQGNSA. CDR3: CASSHRERGDEKLFF. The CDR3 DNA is TGTGCCAGCAGCCATAGGGAAAGGGGAGATGAAAAACTGTTTTTT. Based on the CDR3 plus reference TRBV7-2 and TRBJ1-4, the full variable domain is GAGVSQSPSNKVTEKGKDVELRCDPISGHTALYWYRQSLGQGLEFLIYFQGNSAPDKSGLPSDRFSAERTGGSVSTLTIQRTQQEDSAVYLCASSHRERGDEKLFFGSGTQLSVL.

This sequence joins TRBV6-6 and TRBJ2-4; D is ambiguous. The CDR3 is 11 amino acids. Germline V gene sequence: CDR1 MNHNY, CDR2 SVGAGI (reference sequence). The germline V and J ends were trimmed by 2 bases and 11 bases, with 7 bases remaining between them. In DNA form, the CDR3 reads TGTGCCAGCAGTTACACCTCCTTTCAGTACTTC. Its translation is CASSYTSFQYF.

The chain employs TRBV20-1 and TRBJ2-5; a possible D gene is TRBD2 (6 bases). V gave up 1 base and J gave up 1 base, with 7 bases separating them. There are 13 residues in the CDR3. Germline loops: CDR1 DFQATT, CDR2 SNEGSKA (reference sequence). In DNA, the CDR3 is TGCAGTGCTAGAGGGGACTTCCAAGAGACCCAGTACTTC. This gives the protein CSARGDFQETQYF.

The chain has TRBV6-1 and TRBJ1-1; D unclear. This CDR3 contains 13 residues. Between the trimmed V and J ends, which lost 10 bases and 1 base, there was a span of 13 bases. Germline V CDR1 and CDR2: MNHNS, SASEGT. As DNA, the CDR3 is TGTGCCACCCAGCTTTCAGGGAACACTGAAGCTTTCTTT. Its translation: CATQLSGNTEAFF.

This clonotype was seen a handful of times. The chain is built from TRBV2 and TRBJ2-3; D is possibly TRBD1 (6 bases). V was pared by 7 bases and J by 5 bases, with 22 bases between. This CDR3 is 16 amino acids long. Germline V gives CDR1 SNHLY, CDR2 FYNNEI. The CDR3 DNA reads TGTGCCAGCACCAGCCCCGACAGGCTCGGTGGAGATACGCAGTATTTT. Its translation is CASTSPDRLGGDTQYF.

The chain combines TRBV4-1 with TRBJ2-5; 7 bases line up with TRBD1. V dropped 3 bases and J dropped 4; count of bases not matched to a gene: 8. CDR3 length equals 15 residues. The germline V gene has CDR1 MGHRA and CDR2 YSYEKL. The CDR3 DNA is TGCGCCAGCAGCCAGGTTGGGACAGCGGTAGAGACCCAGTACTTC. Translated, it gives CASSQVGTAVETQYF.

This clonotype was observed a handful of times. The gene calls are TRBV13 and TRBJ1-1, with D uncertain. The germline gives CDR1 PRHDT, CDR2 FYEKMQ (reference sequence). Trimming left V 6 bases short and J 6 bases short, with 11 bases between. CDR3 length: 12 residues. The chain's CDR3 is CASSSTWPEAFF. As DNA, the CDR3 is TGTGCCAGCAGTTCGACTTGGCCTGAAGCTTTCTTT.

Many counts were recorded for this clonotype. The CDR3, as DNA: TGTGCCAGCTCACCGATGGGACAGGCGTCACCAGACTATGGCTACACCTTC. Translating gives CASSPMGQASPDYGYTF. The chain uses TRBV18 and TRBJ1-2; TRBD1 aligns across 8 bases. The CDR3 sequence is 17 residues long. The germline V gene has CDR1 KGHSH and CDR2 LQKENI. With V trimmed by 3 bases and J by 3 bases, 12 bases remained unmatched.

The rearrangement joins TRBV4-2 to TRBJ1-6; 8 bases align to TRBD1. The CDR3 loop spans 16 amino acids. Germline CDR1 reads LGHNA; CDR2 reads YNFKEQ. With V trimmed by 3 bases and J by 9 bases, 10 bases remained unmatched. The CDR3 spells CASSHRTGNEGSPLHF. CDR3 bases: TGTGCCAGCAGCCATCGGACAGGGAATGAGGGTTCACCCCTCCACTTT.

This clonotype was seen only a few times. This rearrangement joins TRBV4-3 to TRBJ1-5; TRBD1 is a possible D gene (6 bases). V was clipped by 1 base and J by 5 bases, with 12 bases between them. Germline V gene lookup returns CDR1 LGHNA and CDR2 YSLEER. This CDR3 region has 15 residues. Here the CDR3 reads CASSQGTEAYQPQHF. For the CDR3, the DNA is TGCGCCAGCAGCCAAGGGACAGAGGCCTATCAGCCCCAGCATTTT.

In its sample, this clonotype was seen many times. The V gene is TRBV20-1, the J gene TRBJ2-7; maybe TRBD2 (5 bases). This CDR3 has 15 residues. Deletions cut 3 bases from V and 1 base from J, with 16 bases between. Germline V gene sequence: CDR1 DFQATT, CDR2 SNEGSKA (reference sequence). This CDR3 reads CSASSSGDVSYEQYF. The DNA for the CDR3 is TGCAGTGCTAGTTCCAGCGGAGATGTGTCCTACGAGCAGTACTTC.